The 11 T cell receptor beta chains below come from one sample, sequenced in a study of T cell responses to AZD1222 COVID-19 vaccine. Repertoires were generated with immunoSEQ multiplex PCR, while TCRdb's copy carries only in-frame clones and drops some. The listing contains over 140,000 clones. Sequencing was performed on peripheral blood. All receptors come from an adult in good health.

The chain links TRBV6-2 or TRBV6-3 to TRBJ2-7; possibly TRBD1 for D (5 bases). V gave up 2 bases and J gave up 3 bases, with 11 bases separating them. This CDR3 has 14 residues. The germline CDR1 and CDR2 sequences are MNHEY and SVGEGT. Here the CDR3 DNA reads TGTGCCAGCAGTTACGGGGCCCAATTCTACGAGCAGTACTTC. As protein: CASSYGAQFYEQYF.

The gene calls are TRBV7-2 and TRBJ2-3; 12 bases are shared with TRBD2. CDR1 and CDR2 from the germline V gene are SGHTA and FQGNSA. CDR3 length: 16 residues. V was clipped by 3 bases and J by 5 bases; unmatched bases: 6. The CDR3 DNA reads as TGTGCCAGCAGCTTCGTACTAGCGGGGGGAATAGATACGCAGTATTTT. It codes for CASSFVLAGGIDTQYF.

This chain uses TRBV5-4 with TRBJ1-1; no clear D gene. V was trimmed by 0 bases and J by 5 bases, leaving 11 bases between them. The CDR3 loop spans 14 amino acids. From germline, CDR1 is SGHNT and CDR2 YYREEE (reference sequence). CDR3 bases: TGTGCCAGCAGCTTGGGCACGTCGGGGACTGAAGCTTTCTTT. Protein product: CASSLGTSGTEAFF. Full variable domain (rest looked up from reference TRBV5-4 and TRBJ1-1): ETGVTQSPTHLIKTRGQQVTLRCSSQSGHNTVSWYQQALGQGPQFIFQYYREEENGRGNFPPRFSGLQFPNYSSELNVNALELDDSALYLCASSLGTSGTEAFFGQGTRLTVV.

CDR3 sequence: CASRTKNTEAFF. CDR3 DNA sequence: TGTGCCAGTAGAACAAAGAACACTGAAGCTTTCTTT. This chain joins TRBV19 and TRBJ1-1; D unclear. Germline CDR1 and CDR2: LNHDA and SQIVND (reference sequence). Between the trimmed V and J ends, which lost 6 bases and 1 base, there was a span of 6 bases. This CDR3 has 12 residues.

V and J are TRBV11-3 and TRBJ2-7; 8 bases align to TRBD1. Germline trimming cut 5 bases from V and 2 bases from J; bases unmatched to any gene: 8. CDR3 length equals 15 residues. Germline lookup yields CDR1 SGHNT and CDR2 YENEEA. The CDR3 spells CASSPLTGVAYEQYF. CDR3 DNA: TGTGCCAGCAGCCCACTGACAGGGGTCGCCTACGAGCAGTACTTC.

This chain joins TRBV6-5 and TRBJ1-1, with D hard to call. The CDR3 has 14 residues. The V end lost 4 bases, the J end lost 1 base, and 10 bases lay between the germline ends. Germline-derived CDR1 and CDR2 are MNHEY and SVGAGI. The CDR3 sequence is CASSFEDGNTEAFF. In nucleotides, the CDR3 is TGTGCCAGCAGTTTCGAGGACGGGAACACTGAAGCTTTCTTT.

As for this clone: This CDR3 is also generated by other DNA sequences in the sample. The chain carries TRBV7-8 and TRBJ2-7; D is undetermined. The V end was cut by 5 bases, the J end by 2 bases, with 4 bases between. CDR1 and CDR2 (germline): SGHVS, FQNEAQ. The CDR3 runs to 11 residues. Here the CDR3 DNA reads TGTGCCAGCAGCCCCGCCTACGAGCAGTACTTC. Residues: CASSPAYEQYF.

The rearrangement uses TRBV7-9 and TRBJ1-4; D not certain. CDR1 is SEHNR and CDR2 is FQNEAQ in the germline V gene (reference sequence). CDR3 length: 12 amino acids. V was pared by 5 bases and J by 10 bases, with 11 bases between. DNA for the CDR3: TGTGCCAGCAGCACGCCGGGAAGAAAACTGTTTTTT. It encodes CASSTPGRKLFF.

The rearrangement joins TRBV18 to TRBJ2-3; 9 nucleotides align to TRBD1. Germline V gene sequence: CDR1 KGHSH, CDR2 LQKENI. This CDR3 spans 15 amino acids. J gave up 4 bases and V 6 bases, and 8 bases lay outside the gene matches. The DNA of the CDR3 is TGTGCCAGCTCGCCCGGGACAGGGAGGTCAGATACGCAGTATTTT. Protein product: CASSPGTGRSDTQYF.

The chain carries TRBV14 and TRBJ1-1; D not certain. Germline V CDR1 and CDR2: SGHDN, FVKESK. CDR3 size: 15 residues. The V gene lost 0 bases and the J gene lost 0 bases, with 8 bases spanning the gap. The CDR3 region is CASSQEGALNTEAFF. DNA of the CDR3: TGTGCCAGCAGCCAAGAGGGAGCCTTGAACACTGAAGCTTTCTTT.

The chain links TRBV5-1 to TRBJ1-6; 8 bases are shared with TRBD1. Germline V CDR1 and CDR2: SGHRS, YFSETQ. CDR3 length: 15 amino acids. The junction had 9 bases not matched to a gene; V was cut back by 5 bases and J by 8 bases. The CDR3 reads CASSYGTGTYSPLHF. As DNA, the CDR3 is TGCGCCAGCAGTTACGGGACAGGAACTTATTCACCCCTCCACTTT.